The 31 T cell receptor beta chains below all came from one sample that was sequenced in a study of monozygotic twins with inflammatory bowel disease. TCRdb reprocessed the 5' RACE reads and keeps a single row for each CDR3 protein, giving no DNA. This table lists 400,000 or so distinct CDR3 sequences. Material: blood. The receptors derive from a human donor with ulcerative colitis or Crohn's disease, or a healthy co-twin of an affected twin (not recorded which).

The CDR3 sequence is CASSRQVYPETQYF. The V call is TRBV5-4, the J call TRBJ2-5; absent DNA, TCRdb's TRBD1 call cannot be checked. The germline V gene encodes CDR1 SGHNT and CDR2 YYREEE (reference sequence). The CDR3 spans 14 residues.

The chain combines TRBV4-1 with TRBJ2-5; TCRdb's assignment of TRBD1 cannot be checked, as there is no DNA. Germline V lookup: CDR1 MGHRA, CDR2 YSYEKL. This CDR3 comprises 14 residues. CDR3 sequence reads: CASSQDGGKETQYF.

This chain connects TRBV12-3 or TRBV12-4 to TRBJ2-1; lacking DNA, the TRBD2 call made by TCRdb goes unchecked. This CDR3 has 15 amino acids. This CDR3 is CASSSGLSFPNEQFF.

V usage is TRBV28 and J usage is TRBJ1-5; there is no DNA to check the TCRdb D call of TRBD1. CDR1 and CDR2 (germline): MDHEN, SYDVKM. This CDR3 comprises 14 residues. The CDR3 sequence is CASTPWEGERPQHF.

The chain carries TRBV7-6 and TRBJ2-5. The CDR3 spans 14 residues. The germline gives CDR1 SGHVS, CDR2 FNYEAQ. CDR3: CASSLGTHTETQYF.

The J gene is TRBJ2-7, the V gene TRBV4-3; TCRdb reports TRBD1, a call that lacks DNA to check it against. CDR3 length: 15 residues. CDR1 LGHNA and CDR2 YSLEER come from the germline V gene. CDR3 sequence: CASSQVGGTKNEQYF.

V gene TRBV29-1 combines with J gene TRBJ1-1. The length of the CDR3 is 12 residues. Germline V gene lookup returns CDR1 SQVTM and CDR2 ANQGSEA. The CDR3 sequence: CSVLDRNTEAFF.

CDR3 amino acids: CASSHALYSYNEQFF. The chain carries TRBV19 and TRBJ2-1. Germline V gene lookup returns CDR1 LNHDA and CDR2 SQIVND (reference sequence). The CDR3 extends over 15 amino acids. The whole variable domain, remainder taken from reference TRBV19 and TRBJ2-1, is DGGITQSPKYLFRKEGQNVTLSCEQNLNHDAMYWYRQDPGQGLRLIYYSQIVNDFQKGDIAEGYSVSREKKESFPLTVTSAQKNPTAFYLCASSHALYSYNEQFFGPGTRLTVL.

This CDR3 is CSGGLGVNTEAFF. V and J are TRBV29-1 and TRBJ1-1; checking the TCRdb D call of TRBD1 is not possible without DNA. Germline V gene data show CDR1 as SQVTM and CDR2 as ANQGSEA. The CDR3 runs to 13 residues.

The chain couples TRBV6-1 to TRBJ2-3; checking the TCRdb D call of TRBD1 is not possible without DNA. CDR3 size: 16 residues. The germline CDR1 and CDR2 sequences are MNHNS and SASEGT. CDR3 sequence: CASSELAGGSTDTQYF.

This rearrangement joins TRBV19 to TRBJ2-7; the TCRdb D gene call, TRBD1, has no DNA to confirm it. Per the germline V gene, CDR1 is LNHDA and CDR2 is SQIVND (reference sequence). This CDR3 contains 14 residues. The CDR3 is CASSLQVARNEQYF.

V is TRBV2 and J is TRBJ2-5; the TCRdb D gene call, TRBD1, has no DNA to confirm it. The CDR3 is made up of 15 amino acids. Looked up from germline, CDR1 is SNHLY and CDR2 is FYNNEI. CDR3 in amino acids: CASSDTARKGETQYF.

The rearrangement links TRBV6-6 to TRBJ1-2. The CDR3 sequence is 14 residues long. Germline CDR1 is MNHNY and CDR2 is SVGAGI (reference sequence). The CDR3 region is CASSYSAGYYGYTF.

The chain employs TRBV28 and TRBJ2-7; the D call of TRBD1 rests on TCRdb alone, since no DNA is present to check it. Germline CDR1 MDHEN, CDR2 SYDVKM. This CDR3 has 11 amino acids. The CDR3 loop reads CASKQTTGQYF.

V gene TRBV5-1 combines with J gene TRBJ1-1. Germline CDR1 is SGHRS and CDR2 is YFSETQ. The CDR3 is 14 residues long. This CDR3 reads CVSSLGAPYTEAFF.

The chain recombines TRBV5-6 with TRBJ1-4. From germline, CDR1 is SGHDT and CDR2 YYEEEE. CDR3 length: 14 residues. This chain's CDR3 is CSSSLAPEHEKLFF.

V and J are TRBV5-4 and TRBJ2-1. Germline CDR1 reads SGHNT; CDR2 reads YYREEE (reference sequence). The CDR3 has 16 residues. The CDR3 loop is CASSLRRMSSYNEQFF.

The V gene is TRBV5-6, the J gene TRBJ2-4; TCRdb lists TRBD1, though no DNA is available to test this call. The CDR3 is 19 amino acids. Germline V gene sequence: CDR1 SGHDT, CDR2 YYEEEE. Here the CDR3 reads CASSLGRDRGQLAKNMQYF.

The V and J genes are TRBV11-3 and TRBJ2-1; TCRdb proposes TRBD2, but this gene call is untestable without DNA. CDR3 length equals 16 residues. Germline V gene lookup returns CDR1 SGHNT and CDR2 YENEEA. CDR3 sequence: CASSYRSSGMFNEQFF.

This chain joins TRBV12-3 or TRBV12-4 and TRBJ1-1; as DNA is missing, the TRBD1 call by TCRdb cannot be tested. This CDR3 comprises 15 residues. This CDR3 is CASSLKQGLGTEAFF.

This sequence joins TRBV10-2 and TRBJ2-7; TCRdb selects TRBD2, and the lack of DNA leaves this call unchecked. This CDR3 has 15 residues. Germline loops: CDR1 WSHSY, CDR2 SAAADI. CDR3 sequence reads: CASSAGALLSYEQYF.

The CDR3 sequence is CASSVDSDGEQFF. The V call is TRBV5-1, the J call TRBJ2-1. Germline CDR1 is SGHRS and CDR2 is YFSETQ. The CDR3 contains 13 residues.

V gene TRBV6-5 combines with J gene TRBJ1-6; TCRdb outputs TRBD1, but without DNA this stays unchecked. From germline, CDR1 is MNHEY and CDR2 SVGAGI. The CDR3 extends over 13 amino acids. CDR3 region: CASSRDNDSPLHF.

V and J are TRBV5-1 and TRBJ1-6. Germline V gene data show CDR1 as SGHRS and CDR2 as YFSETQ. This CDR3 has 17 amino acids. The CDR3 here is CASSFSPADGGNSPLHF.

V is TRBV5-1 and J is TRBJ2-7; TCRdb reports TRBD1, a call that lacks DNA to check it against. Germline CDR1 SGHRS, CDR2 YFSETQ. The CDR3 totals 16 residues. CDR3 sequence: CASSPRTGGPSYEQYF.

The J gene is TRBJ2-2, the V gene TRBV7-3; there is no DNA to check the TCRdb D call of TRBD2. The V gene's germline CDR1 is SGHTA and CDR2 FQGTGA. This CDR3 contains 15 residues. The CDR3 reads CASSLGTPASGELFF.

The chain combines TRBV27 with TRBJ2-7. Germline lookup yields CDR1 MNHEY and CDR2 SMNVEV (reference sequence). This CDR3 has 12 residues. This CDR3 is CASSLRFGEQYF.

CDR3 sequence: CATSESGRPNEQFF. V is TRBV24-1 and J is TRBJ2-1; no DNA is available, so the TRBD2 call from TCRdb remains unchecked. The germline V gene encodes CDR1 KGHDR and CDR2 SFDVKD. The CDR3 covers 14 residues.

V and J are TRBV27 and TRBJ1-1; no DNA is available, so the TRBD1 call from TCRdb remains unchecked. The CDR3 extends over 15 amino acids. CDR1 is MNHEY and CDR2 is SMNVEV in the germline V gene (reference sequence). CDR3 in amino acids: CASSHGRDMNTEAFF.

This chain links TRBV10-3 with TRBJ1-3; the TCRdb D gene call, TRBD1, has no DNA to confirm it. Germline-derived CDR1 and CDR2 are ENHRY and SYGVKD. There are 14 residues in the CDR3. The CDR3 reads CAISNRQDGNTIYF.

The CDR3 sequence: CASSLETGPRYKSSGNTIYF. The V and J genes are TRBV5-1 and TRBJ1-3. This CDR3 spans 20 amino acids. The germline V gene has CDR1 SGHRS and CDR2 YFSETQ.